This T cell receptor beta chain originates from a study of T cells after yellow fever vaccination. Across the whole study: It was SMART-Seq v4 Ultra Low Input that prepared the fractions with low cell numbers. Study-level points and caveats: Detected again after the booster were most primary-vaccination clones, at 95% to 98% CD4 and approximately 87% CD8. CD4 and CD8 compartments shared a small share of clonotypes, likely from convergent recombination. On re-exposure, the response was weaker but peaked faster, at day 5 versus 15.

TCRdb called the 5' RACE reads again in MiXCR, with one record for every CDR3 protein. The repertoire includes some 160,000 distinct CDR3 sequences, 6% to 7.5% of them detected once, and 2.5% sits in the top ten. Concerning this clonotype itself: Its antigen remains unknown.

The CDR3 contains 14 residues. Germline V gene lookup returns CDR1 ENHRY and CDR2 SYGVKD. Trimming cost V 8 bases and J 5 bases; bases outside gene matches: 4. The sequence derives from a man younger than 30 who received the YFV17D yellow fever vaccine. The chain has TRBV10-3 and TRBJ2-2; TRBD1 matches 11 bases. Sequencing used CD4+ T cells sorted from PBMCs, obtained 5 to 6 days after the first yellow fever vaccination. CDR3 DNA sequence: TGTGCCATCGCCGGGACAGGGGGGACCGGGGAGCTGTTTTTT. It is translated as CAIAGTGGTGELFF.